The 29 T cell receptor beta chains below all came from one sample that was sequenced in a study of blood T cell repertoires in COVID-19. Assay: immunoSEQ multiplex PCR; the TCRdb copy retains only in-frame clones and omits some. The sample holds around 320,000 clones, approximately 90% seen once. The specimen sequenced was PBMCs or T cells enriched from blood (not recorded which). All receptors come from a woman between 25 and 40 years old who had been exposed to COVID-19.

J is TRBJ1-1 and V is TRBV5-1; D remains unclear. The germline V gene encodes CDR1 SGHRS and CDR2 YFSETQ. This CDR3 spans 14 amino acids. Trimming removed 4 bases from V and 9 bases from J, with 19 bases in between. In nucleotides, the CDR3 is TGCGCCAGCAGCCCGGAGGACCTCCGGTGGCAAGCTTTCTTT. Translation gives CASSPEDLRWQAFF.

This chain connects TRBV27 to TRBJ1-2, with D possibly matching TRBD1 (5 bases). Germline V gene data show CDR1 as MNHEY and CDR2 as SMNVEV (reference sequence). The CDR3 runs to 13 residues. V was pared by 4 bases and J by 8 bases, with 14 bases between. CDR3 sequence: CASSSPGLWGYTF. The CDR3 DNA follows: TGTGCCAGCAGTTCACCAGGGTTGTGGGGCTACACCTTC.

CDR3 sequence: CASSPRDNLLEKLFF. CDR3 nucleotides: TGTGCCAGCAGTCCAAGGGACAACCTCCTTGAAAAACTGTTTTTT. The V and J genes are TRBV3-1 (or the pseudogene TRBV3-2) and TRBJ1-4, with D perhaps matching TRBD1 (6 bases). The CDR3 loop spans 15 amino acids. Germline CDR1 is LGHDT and CDR2 is YNNKEL (reference sequence). The germline V and J ends were trimmed by 6 bases and 7 bases, with 18 bases remaining between them.

The chain joins TRBV4-1 to TRBJ1-3; D call uncertain. V was clipped by 4 bases and J by 2 bases, with 21 bases between them. In germline, CDR1 is MGHRA, CDR2 YSYEKL. The CDR3 runs to 18 residues. The CDR3 sequence: CASSLFYRRGATGNTIYF. CDR3 DNA: TGCGCCAGCAGCCTATTCTATCGGCGGGGAGCTACTGGAAACACCATATATTTT.

The CDR3 region is CASSYSTSTYNEQFF. CDR3 nucleotides: TGTGCCAGCAGTTACTCAACTAGCACATACAATGAGCAGTTCTTC. The gene calls are TRBV6-2 or TRBV6-3 and TRBJ2-1, with D possibly being TRBD2 (6 bases). V lost 0 bases and J lost 4, with 10 bases in between. Germline CDR1 reads MNHEY; CDR2 reads SVGEGT. There are 15 residues in the CDR3.

The chain combines TRBV5-1 with TRBJ1-1; D might be TRBD1 (5 bases). The V end lost 7 bases, the J end lost 8 bases, and 18 bases lay between the germline ends. Germline CDR1 SGHRS, CDR2 YFSETQ. The length of the CDR3 is 13 residues. This CDR3 is CASGPQSEGEAFF. CDR3 bases: TGCGCCAGCGGTCCCCAATCGGAGGGGGAAGCTTTCTTT.

This chain uses TRBV6-5 with TRBJ2-7, with TRBD1 identical over 7 bases. Germline assignment: CDR1 MNHEY and CDR2 SVGAGI. The CDR3 has 15 amino acids. J was trimmed by 3 bases and V by 7 bases; bases with no gene match: 12. The CDR3: CASTYTRDSYYEQYF. The CDR3 region has the DNA TGTGCCAGCACCTACACCCGGGACAGCTACTACGAGCAGTACTTC.

This clone was detected once. The CDR3 protein is CASSLRRGALAKNIQYF. The CDR3 nucleotides are TGTGCCAGCAGCTTAAGGCGGGGGGCGCTAGCCAAAAACATTCAGTACTTC. The gene calls are TRBV11-2 and TRBJ2-4, with 8 bases identical to TRBD2. Germline CDR1 and CDR2: SGHAT and FQNNGV. V dropped 2 bases and J dropped 0; count of bases not matched to a gene: 6. CDR3 size: 17 residues.

The chain couples TRBV12-5 to TRBJ2-1, with 7 bases aligning to TRBD2. This CDR3 region has 15 residues. Trimming removed 6 bases from V and 3 bases from J; junction bases left unmatched: 8. CDR1 LGHNT and CDR2 FRNRAP come from the germline V gene. This CDR3 is CASGPGTTVYNEQFF. In nucleotides, the CDR3 is TGTGCTAGTGGACCAGGGACTACAGTCTACAATGAGCAGTTCTTC.

This clone occurred a few times. The chain is built from TRBV5-1 and TRBJ1-2, with D perhaps matching TRBD1 (6 bases). With 4 bases removed from V and 6 bases from J, the gap between germline ends came to 16 bases. The CDR3 consists of 14 residues. The germline CDR1 and CDR2 sequences are SGHRS and YFSETQ. CDR3 amino acids: CASSVGGQGNGYTF. CDR3 coding DNA: TGCGCCAGCAGCGTGGGGGGCCAGGGAAATGGCTACACCTTC.

This chain joins TRBV5-6 and TRBJ1-1, with D hard to call. This CDR3 spans 16 amino acids. The V gene's germline CDR1 is SGHDT and CDR2 YYEEEE. The germline V and J ends were trimmed by 2 bases and 1 base, with 15 bases remaining between them. In DNA form, the CDR3 reads TGTGCCAGCAGCTTTGACCCACTAGGATGGAACACTGAAGCTTTCTTT. Its protein is CASSFDPLGWNTEAFF.

This clone was picked up one time. The chain carries TRBV5-4 and TRBJ1-3; 7 positions match TRBD1. Germline values: CDR1 SGHNT, CDR2 YYREEE (reference sequence). The trim removed 0 bases at V and 0 bases at J, leaving 12 bases unmatched. CDR3 length: 19 amino acids. Here the CDR3 DNA reads TGTGCCAGCAGCTTGGGACAGGGTAGTTCATATCTCTCTGGAAACACCATATATTTT. As protein: CASSLGQGSSYLSGNTIYF.

The rearrangement uses TRBV4-1 and TRBJ2-7; TRBD1 matches 7 bases. After removal of 4 bases from V and 0 bases from J, the junction contained 3 bases not matched to a gene. Germline CDR1 is MGHRA and CDR2 is YSYEKL. The CDR3 has 14 residues. CDR3 region: CASSRDRASYEQYF. The CDR3 nucleotides read TGCGCCAGCAGCCGCGACAGGGCCTCCTACGAGCAGTACTTC.

V is TRBV12-3 or TRBV12-4 and J is TRBJ1-6; tentatively, D is TRBD1 (5 bases). The germline V and J ends were trimmed by 8 bases and 9 bases, with 14 bases remaining between them. The CDR3 extends over 13 amino acids. In nucleotides, the CDR3 is TGTGCCAGCGGACCAAGGGGAGGTTCACCCCTCCACTTT. Its translation: CASGPRGGSPLHF.

In this sample, this clone turned up once. This chain uses TRBV2 with TRBJ1-1, with 9 positions matching TRBD1. Looked up from germline, CDR1 is SNHLY and CDR2 is FYNNEI. This CDR3 contains 15 residues. With 7 bases clipped from V and 3 bases from J, the junction kept 9 bases outside the gene matches. CDR3 in amino acids: CASKARTGVYTEAFF. CDR3 sequence (DNA): TGTGCCAGCAAGGCTAGGACAGGGGTGTACACTGAAGCTTTCTTT. Complete variable domain (other parts from reference TRBV2 and TRBJ1-1): EPEVTQTPSHQVTQMGQEVILRCVPISNHLYFYWYRQILGQKVEFLVSFYNNEISEKSEIFDDQFSVERPDGSNFTLKIRSTKLEDSAMYFCASKARTGVYTEAFFGQGTRLTVV.

This clone was picked up a small number of times. The chain couples TRBV5-4 to TRBJ2-7, with a weak D call TRBD2 (5 bases). The CDR3 sequence is 15 residues long. The germline V gene has CDR1 SGHNT and CDR2 YYREEE (reference sequence). The V end was cut by 0 bases, the J end by 3 bases, with 13 bases between. CDR3 residues: CASSLGSGFGYEQYF. In DNA, the CDR3 is TGTGCCAGCAGCTTGGGTTCGGGGTTTGGCTACGAGCAGTACTTC.

The chain's CDR3 is CASSSSGITDTQYF. CDR3 sequence (DNA): TGTGCCAGCAGCTCCTCCGGGATCACAGATACGCAGTATTTT. The chain has TRBV11-1 and TRBJ2-3; tentative D call: TRBD2 (5 bases). Between the trimmed V and J ends, which lost 4 bases and 2 bases, there was a span of 10 bases. Per germline, CDR1 SGHAT and CDR2 FQDESV (reference sequence). The length of the CDR3 is 14 residues. Full variable domain (missing parts from reference TRBV11-1 and TRBJ2-3): EAEVAQSPRYKITEKSQAVAFWCDPISGHATLYWYRQILGQGPELLVQFQDESVVDDSQLPKDRFSAERLKGVDSTLKIQPAELGDSAMYLCASSSSGITDTQYFGPGTRLTVL.

The CDR3 sequence is CASRMGGRAYEQYF. The CDR3 DNA is TGTGCCAGCCGAATGGGGGGGAGGGCCTACGAGCAGTACTTC. The gene calls are TRBV2 and TRBJ2-7; the match to TRBD2 covers 7 bases. V lost 8 bases and J lost 2; bases outside the gene matches: 9. Germline V gene data show CDR1 as SNHLY and CDR2 as FYNNEI. The CDR3 loop spans 14 amino acids.

The chain has TRBV19 and TRBJ2-7, with D tentatively TRBD1 (6 bases). With 3 bases removed from V and 5 bases from J, the gap between germline ends came to 14 bases. The CDR3 runs 14 residues. Germline CDR1 is LNHDA and CDR2 is SQIVND (reference sequence). The CDR3 reads CASSMHRDMDEQYF. The CDR3 bases are TGTGCCAGTAGTATGCACCGGGACATGGACGAGCAGTACTTC. Supplemented by reference TRBV19 and TRBJ2-7, the full variable domain reads DGGITQSPKYLFRKEGQNVTLSCEQNLNHDAMYWYRQDPGQGLRLIYYSQIVNDFQKGDIAEGYSVSREKKESFPLTVTSAQKNPTAFYLCASSMHRDMDEQYFGPGTRLTVT.

The J gene is TRBJ1-1, the V gene TRBV29-1; no clear D gene. V dropped 4 bases and J dropped 0 bases, with 6 bases sitting between them. CDR1 is SQVTM and CDR2 is ANQGSEA in the germline V gene. This CDR3 contains 12 residues. The chain's CDR3 is CSVVRVNTEAFF. The CDR3 DNA reads as TGCAGCGTTGTACGCGTGAACACTGAAGCTTTCTTT.

V usage is TRBV7-9 and J usage is TRBJ2-1, with 7 positions matching TRBD1. The CDR3 has 15 amino acids. Germline V gives CDR1 SEHNR, CDR2 FQNEAQ (reference sequence). The J segment lost 3 bases and the V segment lost 3 bases, leaving 5 bases of the junction unmatched. CDR3 loop: CASSLPGTVYNEQFF. The CDR3 coding sequence is TGTGCCAGCAGCTTGCCCGGGACAGTCTACAATGAGCAGTTCTTC.

Only a few counts were recorded for this clone. This chain uses TRBV9 with TRBJ1-1; possible D gene TRBD1, 6 bases. CDR3 length: 16 residues. Trimming left V 0 bases short and J 1 base short, with 13 bases between. Germline loops: CDR1 SGDLS, CDR2 YYNGEE. CDR3 amino acids: CASSVGNDRPNTEAFF. The CDR3 bases are TGTGCCAGCAGCGTAGGTAACGACAGGCCGAACACTGAAGCTTTCTTT.

The J gene is TRBJ2-7, the V gene TRBV7-8; weak D call: TRBD2 (6 bases). CDR3 size: 17 residues. The germline V gene encodes CDR1 SGHVS and CDR2 FQNEAQ. V was trimmed by 4 bases and J by 5 bases, leaving 24 bases between them. The DNA of the CDR3 is TGTGCCAGCAGCTGGGGTGGGAGGTTGATAGGAGGGCACGAGCAGTACTTC. Residues: CASSWGGRLIGGHEQYF.

Here the CDR3 reads CASSLAQGIYGYTF. The CDR3 DNA sequence: TGTGCCAGCAGCTTAGCTCAGGGGATCTATGGCTACACCTTC. The chain joins TRBV7-9 to TRBJ1-2; maybe TRBD1 (6 bases). The V gene's germline CDR1 is SEHNR and CDR2 FQNEAQ (reference sequence). The germline V and J ends were trimmed by 0 bases and 4 bases, with 9 bases remaining between them. This CDR3 region has 14 residues.

The V and J genes are TRBV4-1 and TRBJ1-4; 8 nucleotides line up with TRBD1. Trimming cost V 0 bases and J 3 bases; bases outside gene matches: 0. The CDR3 consists of 15 residues. Germline CDR1 reads MGHRA; CDR2 reads YSYEKL. The CDR3 DNA is TGCGCCAGCAGCCAAGAGACAGGGGCTAATGAAAAACTGTTTTTT. Its protein is CASSQETGANEKLFF.

V and J are TRBV27 and TRBJ1-1, with 9 bases identical to TRBD1. V lost 6 bases to trimming and J lost 10 bases; unmatched junction nucleotides: 9. Looked up from germline, CDR1 is MNHEY and CDR2 is SMNVEV (reference sequence). CDR3 size: 13 residues. The CDR3 protein is CASREGQGTRAFF. In DNA form, the CDR3 reads TGTGCCAGCAGAGAGGGACAGGGAACACGAGCTTTCTTT.

The DNA of the CDR3 is TGTGCCAGTACTCAGGGGGCGCCGAACACTGAAGCTTTCTTT. This gives the protein CASTQGAPNTEAFF. The chain is built from TRBV19 and TRBJ1-1, with 8 bases lining up with TRBD1. V lost 7 bases, J lost 1 base, and 5 bases stayed unmatched. The CDR3 runs to 14 residues. Germline assignment: CDR1 LNHDA and CDR2 SQIVND (reference sequence).

This clone came up once. The chain links TRBV6-5 to TRBJ2-7; 8 nucleotides match TRBD2. This CDR3 spans 14 amino acids. The germline V gene has CDR1 MNHEY and CDR2 SVGAGI. The trim removed 5 bases at V and 5 bases at J, leaving 8 bases unmatched. The CDR3 is CASSTGLVTDEQYF. The CDR3 DNA is TGTGCCAGCAGTACGGGACTAGTAACCGACGAGCAGTACTTC.

The chain links TRBV7-9 to TRBJ2-7, with TRBD1 identical over 7 bases. Germline V lookup: CDR1 SEHNR, CDR2 FQNEAQ (reference sequence). Germline trimming cut 2 bases from V and 12 bases from J; bases unmatched to any gene: 10. CDR3 length: 13 residues. Here the CDR3 reads CASSLYTDRSLYF. The DNA of the CDR3 is TGTGCCAGCAGCTTATATACGGACAGGTCATTGTACTTC.